The 24 T cell receptor beta chains in this list originate from one sample, sequenced in a study of cytomegalovirus exposure and HLA in healthy donors. This PCR relied on a set of 60 Vbeta primers and 13 Jbeta primers. Sequenced by immunoSEQ multiplex PCR; TCRdb stores in-frame clones only, minus some. Counted here are about 180,000 clones, 75% to 85% occurring once; the ten biggest clones make up over 2%. Sequencing used PBMCs. Every receptor here comes from a woman younger than 45 in good health and CMV-seropositive.

This rearrangement joins TRBV11-2 to TRBJ2-5; D is possibly TRBD1 (6 bases). The J call is doubtful: the DNA matches TRBJ2-7 better. The CDR3 totals 15 residues. Germline assignment: CDR1 SGHAT and CDR2 FQNNGV. CDR3 DNA: TGTGCCAGCAGCTTAGATCTCGGCAGGGACAACGAGCAGTACTTC. Protein sequence: CASSLDLGRDNEQYF.

The rearrangement uses TRBV28 and TRBJ1-6; 7 positions agree with TRBD1. V was pared by 7 bases and J by 10 bases, with 7 bases of the junction left unmatched. The CDR3 is 13 amino acids. From germline, CDR1 is MDHEN and CDR2 SYDVKM. The CDR3 here is CASKDRAASPLHF. CDR3 nucleotides: TGTGCCAGCAAAGACAGGGCGGCGTCACCCCTCCACTTT.

The chain couples TRBV7-9 to TRBJ1-2; unclear D gene. Germline-derived CDR1 and CDR2 are SEHNR and FQNEAQ (reference sequence). The CDR3 totals 14 residues. The V gene lost 5 bases and the J gene lost 4 bases, with 14 bases spanning the gap. In nucleotides, the CDR3 is TGTGCCAGCAGCCGAATCGACGGACTCTATGGCTACACCTTC. Protein sequence: CASSRIDGLYGYTF. Supplemented by reference TRBV7-9 and TRBJ1-2, the full variable domain reads DTGVSQNPRHKITKRGQNVTFRCDPISEHNRLYWYRQTLGQGPEFLTYFQNEAQLEKSRLLSDRFSAERPKGSFSTLEIQRTEQGDSAMYLCASSRIDGLYGYTFGSGTRLTVV.

The chain combines TRBV5-1 with TRBJ2-5; 15 bases agree with TRBD2. V gave up 4 bases and J gave up 5 bases; unmatched junction bases: 3. This CDR3 has 15 amino acids. From germline, CDR1 is SGHRS and CDR2 YFSETQ. CDR3 nucleotides: TGCGCCAGCAGCCTAGGACTAGCGGGGGGGGAGACCCAGTACTTC. Its protein product is CASSLGLAGGETQYF.

The rearrangement uses TRBV9 and TRBJ1-6; 7 bases line up with TRBD1. CDR3 length: 17 residues. Germline-derived CDR1 and CDR2 are SGDLS and YYNGEE. V dropped 2 bases and J dropped 0; count of bases not matched to a gene: 5. In DNA form, the CDR3 reads TGTGCCAGCAGCGTCGGGACAGCGAGCTCCTATAATTCACCCCTCCACTTT. Translating gives CASSVGTASSYNSPLHF.

The V gene is TRBV4-2, the J gene TRBJ2-3; 11 nucleotides align to TRBD1. The germline V gene has CDR1 LGHNA and CDR2 YNFKEQ. CDR3 length equals 18 residues. Trimming removed 0 bases from V and 2 bases from J; junction bases left unmatched: 7. The CDR3 is CASSQERTGGPPTDTQYF. The CDR3 region has the DNA TGTGCCAGCAGCCAAGAGAGGACAGGGGGCCCCCCCACAGATACGCAGTATTTT.

This chain links TRBV2 with TRBJ1-2; 9 nucleotides match TRBD1. CDR1 SNHLY and CDR2 FYNNEI come from the germline V gene. V gave up 2 bases and J gave up 1 base; unmatched junction bases: 23. The CDR3 has 22 residues. CDR3 DNA: TGTGCCAGCAGTGAACGTCTCTTTCTACCCGGAGAAAGACAGGGGGGTAACTATGGCTACACCTTC. It encodes CASSERLFLPGERQGGNYGYTF.

This clone was seen a few times. The chain carries TRBV9 and TRBJ2-7; 7 bases line up with TRBD1. V dropped 3 bases and J dropped 7; count of bases not matched to a gene: 4. The CDR3 consists of 12 residues. In germline, CDR1 is SGDLS, CDR2 YYNGEE. DNA of the CDR3: TGTGCCAGCAGCGAAGAACAGGGGGAGCAGTACTTC. Amino acid sequence: CASSEEQGEQYF.

The V gene is TRBV5-1, the J gene TRBJ2-3; 16 positions agree with TRBD2. V shed 3 bases, J shed 3 bases, and the junction held 10 bases outside the gene matches. The germline V gene encodes CDR1 SGHRS and CDR2 YFSETQ. The CDR3 totals 19 residues. DNA for the CDR3: TGCGCCAGCAGCTATCCCGGGACTAGCGGGGGGGGTATTACAGATACGCAGTATTTT. Translating gives CASSYPGTSGGGITDTQYF.

The chain combines TRBV28 with TRBJ2-3; D is possibly TRBD2 (5 bases). There are 16 residues in the CDR3. Germline V CDR1 and CDR2: MDHEN, SYDVKM. Trimming stripped 2 bases from V and 0 bases from J, with 12 bases between. This chain's CDR3 is CASSLNRGGSTDTQYF. In DNA, the CDR3 is TGTGCCAGCAGTTTAAACCGGGGTGGGAGCACAGATACGCAGTATTTT.

CDR3 nucleotide sequence: TGCGCCAGCAGCCAAGATGAAGGAGTTAATGAAAAACTGTTTTTT. The encoded protein is CASSQDEGVNEKLFF. The chain combines TRBV4-1 with TRBJ1-4; the D is unclear. The CDR3 extends over 15 amino acids. V lost 0 bases to trimming and J lost 4 bases, with 9 bases between them. In germline, CDR1 is MGHRA, CDR2 YSYEKL.

This rearrangement joins TRBV7-8 to TRBJ1-1; no clear D. This CDR3 is built from 12 residues. Germline lookup yields CDR1 SGHVS and CDR2 FQNEAQ. The ends were cut back, 5 bases at V and 4 bases at J, with 8 bases in the middle. CDR3 DNA: TGTGCCAGCAGCCCGGGGTCCACTGAAGCTTTCTTT. The encoded protein is CASSPGSTEAFF.

The rearrangement links TRBV13 to TRBJ2-2; 10 bases are a match to TRBD2. Trimming removed 5 bases from V and 0 bases from J; junction bases left unmatched: 12. The CDR3 covers 19 residues. Germline V gene sequence: CDR1 PRHDT, CDR2 FYEKMQ (reference sequence). The CDR3, as DNA: TGTGCCAGCAGCCTAGAGGCGCTAGCGGGGGTCGCGAACACCGGGGAGCTGTTTTTT. This codes for CASSLEALAGVANTGELFF.

This chain connects TRBV7-9 to TRBJ2-6; no clear D. Germline V CDR1 and CDR2: SEHNR, FQNEAQ (reference sequence). Trimming shortened V by 8 bases and J by 0 bases, and 14 bases separated the two germline ends. The CDR3 totals 16 residues. The CDR3 bases are TGTGCCAGCGCCACAAATACCCTCTCTGGGGCCAACGTCCTGACTTTC. This codes for CASATNTLSGANVLTF. The complete variable domain, with remaining parts taken from reference TRBV7-9 and TRBJ2-6, reads DTGVSQNPRHKITKRGQNVTFRCDPISEHNRLYWYRQTLGQGPEFLTYFQNEAQLEKSRLLSDRFSAERPKGSFSTLEIQRTEQGDSAMYLCASATNTLSGANVLTFGAGSRLTVL.

V and J are TRBV4-1 and TRBJ1-6, with D possibly matching TRBD1 (6 bases). Trimming cost V 1 base and J 9 bases, with 13 bases left between them. In germline, CDR1 is MGHRA, CDR2 YSYEKL. The CDR3 sequence is 15 residues long. In nucleotides, the CDR3 is TGCGCCAGCAGCCAAGTTGGGGGGGCAGGTTCACCCCTCCACTTT. It specifies CASSQVGGAGSPLHF.

The gene calls are TRBV4-2 and TRBJ2-7; D not resolved. Germline CDR1 and CDR2: LGHNA and YNFKEQ. There are 14 residues in the CDR3. V lost 5 bases to trimming and J lost 5 bases, with 16 bases between them. CDR3 nucleotide sequence: TGTGCCAGCAGCGTAACCCGGGTCGGCAACGAGCAGTACTTC. This gives the protein CASSVTRVGNEQYF.

V and J are TRBV6-6 and TRBJ1-3; D perhaps matches TRBD1 (6 bases). The CDR3 consists of 15 residues. V lost 7 bases, J lost 0 bases, and 13 bases lay in between. Germline-derived CDR1 and CDR2 are MNHNY and SVGAGI (reference sequence). The CDR3 bases are TGTGCCAGCAATCTACAGGGTCCCTCTGGAAACACCATATATTTT. As protein: CASNLQGPSGNTIYF.

This chain joins TRBV12-5 and TRBJ1-1, with TRBD1 as a possible D gene (6 bases). The germline V gene encodes CDR1 LGHNT and CDR2 FRNRAP. The length of the CDR3 is 17 residues. Trimming shortened V by 2 bases and J by 10 bases, and 26 bases separated the two germline ends. CDR3 nucleotides: TGTGCTAGTGGTTTGCCATGGGCGGGGGCTGCTGCTGATGTAGCTTTCTTT. It yields the protein CASGLPWAGAAADVAFF.

This sequence joins TRBV10-1 and TRBJ2-3; 12 nucleotides line up with TRBD2. This CDR3 region has 16 residues. The germline V gene has CDR1 WNHNN and CDR2 SYGVQD (reference sequence). Trimming cost V 3 bases and J 3 bases; bases outside gene matches: 4. The CDR3, as DNA: TGCGCCAGCAGTGAAGGACTAGCGGGGCAAACAGATACGCAGTATTTT. Its protein is CASSEGLAGQTDTQYF.

V is TRBV11-1 and J is TRBJ1-1; D call uncertain. The CDR3 loop spans 13 amino acids. The V end lost 0 bases, the J end lost 7 bases, and 9 bases lay between the germline ends. Germline CDR1 is SGHAT and CDR2 is FQDESV (reference sequence). CDR3 bases: TGTGCCAGCAGCTTAGCAAGAGGGAATGAAGCTTTCTTT. This translates into CASSLARGNEAFF. The whole variable domain, remainder taken from reference TRBV11-1 and TRBJ1-1, is EAEVAQSPRYKITEKSQAVAFWCDPISGHATLYWYRQILGQGPELLVQFQDESVVDDSQLPKDRFSAERLKGVDSTLKIQPAELGDSAMYLCASSLARGNEAFFGQGTRLTVV.

V usage is TRBV6-5 and J usage is TRBJ1-4; D is perhaps TRBD1 (6 bases). The germline V gene has CDR1 MNHEY and CDR2 SVGAGI. This CDR3 is built from 13 residues. Trimming left V 4 bases short and J 7 bases short, with 10 bases between. The chain's CDR3 is CASSWGPSEKLFF. In DNA, the CDR3 is TGTGCCAGCAGTTGGGGGCCTAGTGAAAAACTGTTTTTT.

The chain combines TRBV9 with TRBJ2-7, with 12 bases that match TRBD2. J gave up 5 bases and V 3 bases, and 6 bases lay outside the gene matches. CDR1 is SGDLS and CDR2 is YYNGEE in the germline V gene. The CDR3 length is 15 residues. The CDR3, as DNA: TGTGCCAGCAGCGCACGACTAGCGGGGGACAACGAGCAGTACTTC. Encoded protein: CASSARLAGDNEQYF. Together with reference TRBV9 and TRBJ2-7, the CDR3 gives the full variable domain: DSGVTQTPKHLITATGQRVTLRCSPRSGDLSVYWYQQSLDQGLQFLIQYYNGEERAKGNILERFSAQQFPDLHSELNLSSLELGDSALYFCASSARLAGDNEQYFGPGTRLTVT.

The chain employs TRBV6-6 and TRBJ1-1; D remains unclear. This CDR3 contains 16 residues. The germline V and J ends were trimmed by 0 bases and 1 base, with 12 bases remaining between them. Germline-derived CDR1 and CDR2 are MNHNY and SVGAGI (reference sequence). The CDR3 is CASSYSLKAPNTEAFF. For the CDR3, the DNA is TGTGCCAGCAGTTACTCTTTGAAAGCCCCGAACACTGAAGCTTTCTTT.

The J gene is TRBJ1-6, the V gene TRBV7-8; TRBD1 is a possible D gene (5 bases). The V gene's germline CDR1 is SGHVS and CDR2 FQNEAQ. The length of the CDR3 is 16 residues. The V gene lost 6 bases and the J gene lost 12 bases, with 24 bases spanning the gap. The CDR3 sequence: CASSPGTRGGDGPLHF. DNA for the CDR3: TGTGCCAGCAGTCCCGGGACCCGGGGCGGGGATGGACCCCTCCACTTT.